The following is a T cell receptor beta chain sequence with its context. Its specific antigen is unknown. Base qualities are not recorded, but no much larger clone differs from it by a single base. Libraries were built with the immunoSEQ multiplex PCR assay. For the multiplex PCR, a mixture combining 60 forward primers for TCR Vbeta segments and 13 reverse primers for TCR Jbeta segments was used. Amplification of the CDR3 region of rearranged TCR beta genes was performed with a multiplex PCR assay on genomic DNA. The amplified TCR beta libraries were sequenced on the Illumina HiSeq System as 87-base-pair reads. The authors' pipeline ran thus. A later analysis counted 75 million to 100 million unique TCR beta chains across the 650 to 800 repertoires, and 10 million to 11 million of these chains were shared by at least two donors. Raw reads were error-corrected and collapsed into unique sequences by a nearest-neighbor algorithm in which closely related sequences were merged to remove PCR and sequencing errors. CDR3 sequences were aligned to IMGT reference sequences to assign V, D and J gene segments. Each retained sequence needed at least a six-nucleotide match to both a V gene segment and a J gene segment. Rearrangements were classified as productive when the CDR3 lacked stop codons and remained in frame with V and J, and all other rearrangements were classified as non-productive. CDR3 was defined according to IMGT convention as the region running from the second conserved V-encoded cysteine to the conserved J-encoded phenylalanine. In an earlier analysis of 587 of the donors, sequences lacking an unambiguous match to a single V gene segment were excluded. In an earlier analysis of about 590 of the donors, a V segment was called functional when productive rearrangements were above 56.7%, and segregating when the standard deviation between donors exceeded 5%. A statistical classification framework was built to diagnose cytomegalovirus status from the catalog of TCR beta chain sequences. In a later analysis, TCR nucleotide sequences were compared against IMGT/GENE-DB human TR gene sequences so that V and J genes could be assigned. The TCRdist pipeline was used in a later analysis to assign CDR3 sequences and most-parsimonious VDJ recombination scenarios. In a later analysis, every TCR beta chain was defined by the combination of its CDR3 amino acid sequence and its V-gene family, and reads without a unique V-gene family were dropped. As a way to deal with suspected cross-contamination and a sequencing artifact, a later analysis dropped roughly 620 nucleotide sequences that were highly shared and had low generation probability. For each public chain, a later analysis derived a clonal expansion index from normalized ranks of inferred template counts within each repertoire. Generation probabilities in a later analysis came from a VDJ recombination model fitted to out-of-frame rearrangements, and those results were checked against IGoR. A later analysis scored TCR-TCR, TCR-HLA and TCR-CMV co-occurrence with hypergeometric tests, applying a repertoire-size bias correction to TCR pairs. In a later analysis, false discovery rates were estimated by permuting HLA or CMV assignments 20 times. A later analysis grouped co-occurring TCRs with DBSCAN, adding TCRdist sequence similarity when clustering within HLA-allele-positive subsets. For co-occurrence clustering, repertoires with fewer than 30,000 or more than 120,000 public chains were excluded, along with about five repertoires with anomalous nucleotide sharing. What TCRdb holds here is the immuneACCESS table cut down to in-frame rearrangements. Part of the clones is not present; checked against another copy, under half of the missing clones reflect an unresolved V gene, and the others are unexplained. The DNA was the basis for D and trimming; V, J and clone size are from that table. The sample profile shows roughly 120,000 clones; over 60% of them were found once. The leading ten clones occupy about 6% of the sample.

The cohort consisted of hundreds of healthy bone marrow donors. At the time of sampling, all cohort members were nominally healthy, though unrecorded immune exposures were likely present. The donor was CMV seropositive and was included in the group of 270 or so seropositive cohort members. A peripheral blood sample was provided by each donor, and peripheral blood mononuclear cells were used for TCR beta sequencing. The Qiagen DNeasy Blood Extraction Kit was used to extract genomic DNA from the blood cell samples. The junction shows trimming of 2 bases on V and 1 base on J, plus 8 bases between the germline ends. Sequences MNHEY (CDR1) and SMNVEV (CDR2) are obtained from the germline V gene (reference sequence). The cysteine opens and the phenylalanine closes a CDR3 of 14 amino acids. The retained sequence is limited to the CDR3, 42 bases, with the frame set at the first base. This sample stems from a study of cytomegalovirus exposure and HLA in healthy donors (dated by TCRdb to the late 2010s). As for the study more broadly: According to an earlier analysis of 450 to 650 of the donors, about 179 million T cells yielded some 110 million unique TCR beta sequences and 276 Gb of sequence data. Approximately 310 gigabases of sequencing data and around 87 million unique TCR sequences were included in an early release covering several hundred HLA-typed donors. Of the 398 genotyped donors, about 80% fell in the genetic ancestry cluster associated with self-reported Caucasian donors. The study aimed to test whether signatures of past pathogen exposure could be identified by cataloging public T cell receptors. The study used immunosequencing to profile the T cell repertoires of under 700 subjects and linked those repertoires to cytomegalovirus serostatus. Along with the approximately 650-subject first cohort, a separate validation cohort of 120 different subjects was used. To predict cytomegalovirus infection status, the study combined high-throughput TCR immunosequencing, statistical association of individual TCRs with disease status, and machine learning. To study patterns of TCR occurrence, a later analysis re-analyzed previously published TCR beta repertoires from several hundred donors and added high-resolution HLA genotyping. In the later analysis, no new phenotypic data were used to find candidate immune exposures; instead, reliance was placed on TCR beta sequences and their occurrence across donors. An earlier analysis of about 620 of the donors applied high-throughput TCR beta sequencing to assess whether each TCR beta V gene segment acted as functional or pseudogenic. Alongside the repertoire data, information on donor age, sex, ethnicity and CMV serostatus was compiled. A later genetic analysis used genome-wide SNP genotypes for about 65% of the roughly 670 donors, treating that subset as a discovery cohort. Every repertoire in the discovery cohort had been generated on one and the same sequencing platform. HLA typing covered class I and class II loci at four-digit resolution. The number of typed donors differed by locus: 629-630 for A, B, C, DRB1 and DQB1; some 500 for DQA1; approximately 600 for DPA1; and some 470 for DPB1. A handful of DR-DQ haplotypes were treated as single units for association and clustering because of strong linkage in the cohort. On average, 235,054 unique TCR beta nucleotide sequences were sequenced per donor among several hundred genotyped donors of the cohort, with roughly 18% of those sequences being non-productive. Overall study outcomes, separate from this receptor: In vitro tests confirmed that a few of the cytomegalovirus-associated TCR beta chains recognize cytomegalovirus antigens. In both the original and validation cohorts, the classifier was reported to diagnose cytomegalovirus status with high specificity and sensitivity. A cluster of highly shared sequence variants was judged likely to be a technical artifact of the sequencing pipeline. The presence/absence analyses assumed that sequencing depth was roughly uniform across donors, and that assumption may not be true. According to a later analysis, TCR association rates differed among HLA loci, with DRB1 alleles showing the most associated TCRs and HLA-C alleles showing the fewest. The 87-base-pair reads could not distinguish some IMGT-functional V segments, including TRBV6-2 and TRBV6-3, so those segments were excluded. A total of 150 or so TCR beta chains were listed by the study as associated with cytomegalovirus. The earlier analysis of nearly 600 of the donors excluded seventeen rarely observed V segments, including chromosome 9 orphons, because counts were too low. Linkage disequilibrium might explain the correlated functional status among segregating V segments, but an unknown experimental factor could not be excluded. The authors suggested that the approach could potentially be generalized to other disease states and immunological phenotypes. Compared with the roughly 720-donor mean, donors in an Asian-associated ancestry cluster had fewer N-insertions in productive TCRs, according to a later genetic analysis. In an earlier analysis of fewer than 700 of the donors, most TCR beta V segments appeared in productive rearrangements about 87% or about 30% of the time, broadly matching IMGT annotations. A further reported finding was that TCR beta sequences accurately predicted the HLA-A and HLA-B alleles for most subjects in the first cohort. According to a later analysis, parvovirus B19, influenza, CMV and Epstein-Barr virus appeared linked to several top co-occurrence clusters. In a later genetic analysis, a missense DCLRE1C variant was associated with V-gene and J-gene trimming of TCR beta chains, and the association was replicated in an independent cohort. In a later analysis, HLA-associated TCR beta chains were found to be more clonally expanded and to have lower generation probabilities than equally common non-associated chains. Because HLA typing was missing for some donors at each locus, association tests included only the typed subset. Strong co-occurrence of HLA alleles, especially DR and DQ, made assigning TCR associations to individual alleles difficult. Most TCR sequences were seen in very few donors, while some public TCRs were found in many individuals. According to a later analysis, most CMV-associated TCR beta chains appeared to be HLA-restricted, and the HLA associations seemed to be driven largely by CMV exposure. The cohort was sequenced for TCR beta chains only, and without alpha or paired-chain data the features that could be detected were limited. Specific HLA alleles were associated with over 15,000 TCR beta sequences at a false discovery rate of 0.05 in a later analysis. The only immune exposure information available for the cohort was CMV serostatus.

The V gene is TRBV27 and the J gene is TRBJ1-1; a confident D gene designation cannot be given. The sample taken for sequencing was PBMCs. The source of this sequence is a man younger than 35 in good health and CMV-seropositive. The CDR3 is CASSLGLTNTEAFF. The DNA reads as follows: TGTGCCAGCAGTTTAGGACTCACGAACACTGAAGCTTTCTTT.